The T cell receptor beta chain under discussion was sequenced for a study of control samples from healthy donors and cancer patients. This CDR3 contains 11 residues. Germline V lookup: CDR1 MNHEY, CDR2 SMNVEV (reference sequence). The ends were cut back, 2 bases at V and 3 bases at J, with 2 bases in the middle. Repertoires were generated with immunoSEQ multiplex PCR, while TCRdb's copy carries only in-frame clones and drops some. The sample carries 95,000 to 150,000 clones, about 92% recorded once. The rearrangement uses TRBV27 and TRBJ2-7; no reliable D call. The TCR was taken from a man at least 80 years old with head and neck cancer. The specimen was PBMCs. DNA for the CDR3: TGTGCCAGCAGTTTACTCTACGAGCAGTACTTC. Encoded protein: CASSLLYEQYF.